Presented here are 27 T cell receptor beta chains from one specimen sequenced in a study of T cells in Graves' hyperthyroidism and ophthalmopathy. What was amplified from RNA transcripts were TCR beta CDR3 regions. The HTBI set primed first-round TCR CDR3 RT-PCR. One entry per CDR3 protein results from TCRdb running MiXCR on the multiplex PCR reads. This table holds roughly 740,000 distinct CDR3 sequences, 15% to 20% found once. Sequenced material: blood. The receptors derive from a man aged 18 to 35 with Graves' hyperthyroidism.

In this sample, this clonotype turned up a few times. J is TRBJ2-5 and V is TRBV5-1; D not certain. Looked up from germline, CDR1 is SGHRS and CDR2 is YFSETQ. V lost 4 bases to trimming and J lost 4 bases, with 17 bases between them. CDR3 length: 15 amino acids. In nucleotides, the CDR3 is TGCGCCAGCAGCACACAATCCGTGGGTCGAGAGACCCAGTACTTC. Encoded protein: CASSTQSVGRETQYF.

This clonotype was seen many times. The genes are TRBV20-1 and TRBJ2-7; 10 nucleotides agree with TRBD2. From germline, CDR1 is DFQATT and CDR2 SNEGSKA (reference sequence). V lost 6 bases to trimming and J lost 3 bases; unmatched junction nucleotides: 5. The CDR3 length is 13 residues. CDR3 loop: CSALASGSYEQYF. As DNA, the CDR3 is TGCAGTGCCCTTGCTAGCGGGAGCTACGAGCAGTACTTC.

This clonotype appeared many times. This sequence joins TRBV15 and TRBJ2-1; D unresolved. V lost 6 bases, J lost 2 bases, and 8 bases lay in between. The CDR3 length is 13 residues. CDR1 is LNHNV, CDR2 YYDKDF, per germline (reference sequence). The CDR3 sequence is CATRTKPYNEQFF. DNA for the CDR3: TGTGCCACCAGGACCAAGCCCTACAATGAGCAGTTCTTC.

The chain carries TRBV15 and TRBJ2-3; no clear D gene. V dropped 3 bases and J dropped 0 bases, with 7 bases sitting between them. CDR3 length: 14 residues. The germline gives CDR1 LNHNV, CDR2 YYDKDF (reference sequence). The CDR3 region has the DNA TGTGCCACCAGCAGGACTGGCAGCACAGATACGCAGTATTTT. It encodes CATSRTGSTDTQYF.

This clonotype was observed a few times. The chain has TRBV6-5 and TRBJ2-2; TRBD2 might be the D (5 bases). The germline gives CDR1 MNHEY, CDR2 SVGAGI. The germline V and J ends were trimmed by 2 bases and 0 bases, with 13 bases remaining between them. CDR3 length: 17 amino acids. CDR3 residues: CASSYGDSVANTGELFF. In nucleotides, the CDR3 is TGTGCCAGCAGTTACGGGGATAGCGTCGCGAACACCGGGGAGCTGTTTTTT.

The sample holds many counts of this clonotype. This chain joins TRBV28 and TRBJ1-1, with D perhaps matching TRBD1 (5 bases). Germline V gives CDR1 MDHEN, CDR2 SYDVKM. Trimming took off 4 bases at V and 10 bases at J, with 10 bases between the two ends. CDR3 length equals 11 residues. The CDR3, as DNA: TGTGCCAGCAGTTCGGGGAGGGGAGCTTTCTTT. Translation: CASSSGRGAFF.

V gene TRBV27 combines with J gene TRBJ1-5; D gene unclear. The germline CDR1 and CDR2 sequences are MNHEY and SMNVEV (reference sequence). This CDR3 has 13 amino acids. V gave up 5 bases and J gave up 5 bases, with 10 bases separating them. CDR3 nucleotide sequence: TGTGCCAGCAGTCAGGCTAGGGATCAGCCCCAGCATTTT. Its protein is CASSQARDQPQHF.

In this sample, this clonotype turned up many times. V is TRBV2 and J is TRBJ2-1, with D possibly being TRBD1 (6 bases). This CDR3 spans 12 amino acids. Germline V gene sequence: CDR1 SNHLY, CDR2 FYNNEI. Trimming cost V 9 bases and J 8 bases, with 14 bases left between them. CDR3 amino acids: CARGQLRDEQFF. CDR3 sequence (DNA): TGTGCCAGAGGACAGCTTCGGGATGAGCAGTTCTTC.

In the case of this clonotype: The missing conserved phenylalanine or tryptophan at the end of this CDR3 makes a read error likely. V usage is TRBV20-1 and J usage is TRBJ2-5, with D uncertain. In germline, CDR1 is DFQATT, CDR2 SNEGSKA (reference sequence). Trimming took 2 bases from V and 6 from J, leaving 7 bases between them. The CDR3 is made up of 11 amino acids. In nucleotides, the CDR3 is TGCAGTGCTAGATCGATTCAGACCCAGTACCTC. This gives the protein CSARSIQTQYL.

The table lists this clonotype with many counts. J is TRBJ1-3 and V is TRBV12-3 or TRBV12-4; no definite D call. There are 15 residues in the CDR3. V lost 6 bases, J lost 2 bases, and 14 bases lay in between. The DNA of the CDR3 is TGTGCCAGCAGCACCGGGCGTCCAACTGGAAACACCATATATTTT. Translation gives CASSTGRPTGNTIYF.

This clonotype was seen a few times. The chain joins TRBV19 to TRBJ2-3, with D possibly being TRBD2 (5 bases). Germline CDR1 and CDR2: LNHDA and SQIVND (reference sequence). Trimming left V 5 bases short and J 1 base short, with 16 bases between. The CDR3 covers 16 residues. The CDR3 nucleotides read TGTGCCAGTAGTGGGATCCGGGGTCGAGGCACAGATACGCAGTATTTT. Residues: CASSGIRGRGTDTQYF.

V is TRBV2 and J is TRBJ1-1; D possibly corresponds to TRBD1 (6 bases). V gave up 11 bases and J gave up 3 bases, with 13 bases separating them. The CDR3 consists of 12 residues. Germline loops: CDR1 SNHLY, CDR2 FYNNEI. The CDR3 protein is CAWPKGDTEAFF. The CDR3 DNA is TGTGCCTGGCCTAAGGGGGACACTGAAGCTTTCTTT. The variable domain in full, with the rest retrieved from reference TRBV2 and TRBJ1-1, is EPEVTQTPSHQVTQMGQEVILRCVPISNHLYFYWYRQILGQKVEFLVSFYNNEISEKSEIFDDQFSVERPDGSNFTLKIRSTKLEDSAMYFCAWPKGDTEAFFGQGTRLTVV.

This clonotype was found a few times. CDR3 loop: CASSEPGRDQPQHF. The CDR3, as DNA: TGTGCCAGCAGTGAACCCGGTAGAGATCAGCCCCAGCATTTT. V is TRBV25-1 and J is TRBJ1-5; D unclear. V shed 2 bases and J shed 5 bases, with 10 bases lying between them. Germline-derived CDR1 and CDR2 are MGHDK and SYGVNS. The CDR3 is made up of 14 amino acids.

This chain joins TRBV27 and TRBJ2-7, with D possibly called TRBD1 or TRBD2 (5 bases each). The CDR3 is 13 residues long. V dropped 11 bases and J dropped 1 base, with 15 bases sitting between them. Looked up from germline, CDR1 is MNHEY and CDR2 is SMNVEV (reference sequence). The CDR3 is CACGQGRSYEQYF. CDR3 nucleotide sequence: TGTGCCTGCGGGCAGGGTAGGTCCTACGAGCAGTACTTC.

This clonotype was observed many times. This chain connects TRBV29-1 to TRBJ2-3; D not resolved. The CDR3 has 13 residues. Trimming took 3 bases from V and 1 from J, leaving 8 bases between them. Germline lookup yields CDR1 SQVTM and CDR2 ANQGSEA. The CDR3 spells CSVDRQGTDTQYF. CDR3 nucleotides: TGCAGCGTTGACCGGCAGGGCACAGATACGCAGTATTTT.

This clonotype was recorded many times. The rearrangement uses TRBV6-2 or TRBV6-3 and TRBJ1-1; D unclear. Germline V lookup: CDR1 MNHEY, CDR2 SVGEGT. With 0 bases removed from V and 3 bases from J, the gap between germline ends came to 11 bases. The CDR3 length is 15 residues. As DNA, the CDR3 is TGTGCCAGCAGTTACTCGGTCAGTACCTACACTGAAGCTTTCTTT. This gives the protein CASSYSVSTYTEAFF.

The chain couples TRBV27 to TRBJ1-2; possibly TRBD1 for D (6 bases). Germline V gene lookup returns CDR1 MNHEY and CDR2 SMNVEV (reference sequence). The CDR3 is made up of 15 amino acids. Trimming shortened V by 3 bases and J by 5 bases, and 16 bases separated the two germline ends. This CDR3 is CASSFGGPRRYGYTF. The CDR3 coding sequence is TGTGCCAGCAGTTTCGGGGGGCCTAGGAGATATGGCTACACCTTC.

This clonotype has at least ten counts. The gene calls are TRBV18 and TRBJ2-2; a possible D gene is TRBD1 (6 bases). The germline gives CDR1 KGHSH, CDR2 LQKENI. The CDR3 is 16 residues long. V was shortened by 0 bases and J by 1 base, with 9 bases between the two germline ends. Here the CDR3 reads CASSPPSQGNTGELFF. The CDR3 coding sequence is TGTGCCAGCTCACCACCGTCACAGGGGAACACCGGGGAGCTGTTTTTT.

The chain combines TRBV5-1 with TRBJ2-3; TRBD2 matches at 13 bases. Losses at the gene ends were 3 bases for V and 4 bases for J; bases not matched to a gene: 5. CDR3 size: 16 residues. Germline CDR1 reads SGHRS; CDR2 reads YFSETQ. In nucleotides, the CDR3 is TGCGCCAGCAGCTCCGGGACTAGCGGGACCGCAGATACGCAGTATTTT. It specifies CASSSGTSGTADTQYF.

The chain has TRBV5-4 and TRBJ1-3; D is perhaps TRBD1 (5 bases). Trimming stripped 3 bases from V and 4 bases from J, with 8 bases between. The CDR3 has 13 amino acids. The germline V gene encodes CDR1 SGHNT and CDR2 YYREEE (reference sequence). For the CDR3, the DNA is TGTGCCAGCAGCTGGGGGACCGGAAACACCATATATTTT. It is translated as CASSWGTGNTIYF.

In this sample, this clonotype turned up a few times. CDR3 residues: CSATGTGGAVRVYEQYF. The CDR3 DNA follows: TGCAGTGCCACCGGGACAGGGGGCGCGGTGAGGGTCTACGAGCAGTACTTC. This chain joins TRBV20-1 and TRBJ2-7; 12 positions agree with TRBD1. The CDR3 covers 17 residues. Looked up from germline, CDR1 is DFQATT and CDR2 is SNEGSKA (reference sequence). V dropped 6 bases and J dropped 3; count of bases not matched to a gene: 15.

This clonotype was found many times. The CDR3 coding sequence is TGTGCCATACCGGGACAGGGGGCAAGTCAGCCCCAGCATTTT. This translates into CAIPGQGASQPQHF. The rearrangement uses TRBV28 and TRBJ1-5; 12 bases fit TRBD1. The junction had 7 bases not matched to a gene; V was cut back by 10 bases and J by 6 bases. The CDR3 is 14 residues long. The germline gives CDR1 MDHEN, CDR2 SYDVKM.

This clonotype has a handful of counts. The V gene is TRBV6-2 or TRBV6-3, the J gene TRBJ1-1; D is perhaps TRBD1 (6 bases). In germline, CDR1 is MNHEY, CDR2 SVGEGT. V lost 5 bases and J 9 bases, leaving 16 bases between the germline ends. This CDR3 comprises 13 residues. CDR3 in amino acids: CASSPQGILKAFF. Here the CDR3 DNA reads TGTGCCAGCAGTCCACAGGGAATACTGAAAGCTTTCTTT.

The chain employs TRBV10-3 and TRBJ2-6; D might be TRBD1 or TRBD2, each matching 5 bases. The CDR3 sequence is 15 residues long. Trimming took 3 bases from V and 3 from J, leaving 9 bases between them. Germline lookup yields CDR1 ENHRY and CDR2 SYGVKD. As DNA, the CDR3 is TGTGCCATCAGTGACGAGGGGCGTGGGGCCAACGTCCTGACTTTC. This encodes CAISDEGRGANVLTF.

The sample holds a few counts of this clonotype. V and J are TRBV20-1 and TRBJ1-2; TRBD1 matches at 7 bases. Per the germline V gene, CDR1 is DFQATT and CDR2 is SNEGSKA (reference sequence). The CDR3 is 15 amino acids. J lost 7 bases, V lost 3 bases, and 14 bases had no gene match. The DNA of the CDR3 is TGCAGTGCTAGTAAACTAGGACAGGCGGCCGGTGGCTACACCTTC. It specifies CSASKLGQAAGGYTF.

This clonotype came up many times. This rearrangement joins TRBV28 to TRBJ2-7; D unclear. V dropped 7 bases and J dropped 1 base, with 11 bases sitting between them. Germline V lookup: CDR1 MDHEN, CDR2 SYDVKM. The CDR3 sequence is 13 residues long. Here the CDR3 reads CASTPTPSYEQYF. The CDR3 DNA reads as TGTGCCAGCACCCCGACCCCATCCTACGAGCAGTACTTC. The variable domain in full, with the rest retrieved from reference TRBV28 and TRBJ2-7, is DVKVTQSSRYLVKRTGEKVFLECVQDMDHENMFWYRQDPGLGLRLIYFSYDVKMKEKGDIPEGYSVSREKKERFSLILESASTNQTSMYLCASTPTPSYEQYFGPGTRLTVT.

As DNA, the CDR3 is TGTGCCAGCAGCGAACAGGGAGGGAAGAGCAATCAGCCCCAGCATTTT. Its protein is CASSEQGGKSNQPQHF. This chain links TRBV2 with TRBJ1-5; weak D call: TRBD1 (6 bases). The CDR3 extends over 16 amino acids. Per germline, CDR1 SNHLY and CDR2 FYNNEI. The V end was cut by 6 bases, the J end by 1 base, with 16 bases between.